A single sample is the source of the 21 T cell receptor beta chains below, sequenced in a study of T cells in Graves' hyperthyroidism and ophthalmopathy. Researchers took RNA transcripts and amplified the TCR beta CDR3 regions from them. When the TCR CDR3 underwent first-round RT-PCR, the HTBI primer set was used. TCRdb fed the multiplex PCR reads into MiXCR, producing one record per CDR3 protein. The sample yields roughly 330,000 distinct CDR3 sequences, around a sixth seen once. The specimen sequenced was blood. These receptors all come from a man aged 30-40 years with Graves' hyperthyroidism.

The V call is TRBV19, the J call TRBJ2-1; 7 nucleotides line up with TRBD2. The germline gives CDR1 LNHDA, CDR2 SQIVND (reference sequence). J gave up 10 bases and V 10 bases, and 16 bases lay outside the gene matches. The CDR3 runs 14 residues. The CDR3 nucleotides read TGTGCCACTTTTGGTGGTTTTGGCGGGAGAGAGCAGTTCTTC. This translates into CATFGGFGGREQFF.

In this sample, this clonotype turned up many times. The chain joins TRBV11-1 to TRBJ2-1; 10 bases line up with TRBD2. This CDR3 is built from 16 residues. V dropped 6 bases and J dropped 5; count of bases not matched to a gene: 10. Germline CDR1 and CDR2: SGHAT and FQDESV (reference sequence). For the CDR3, the DNA is TGTGCCAGCAGTTTAACAGCACTAGCGGGACACAATGAGCAGTTCTTC. It is translated as CASSLTALAGHNEQFF.

This clonotype was counted at least ten times. This chain uses TRBV6-6 with TRBJ2-4; maybe TRBD1 (7 bases). This CDR3 is built from 15 residues. Deletions cut 0 bases from V and 6 bases from J, with 12 bases between. The germline CDR1 and CDR2 sequences are MNHNY and SVGAGI (reference sequence). CDR3 sequence reads: CASSYSGRGVNIQYF. The CDR3 region has the DNA TGTGCCAGCAGTTACTCGGGCAGGGGGGTAAACATTCAGTACTTC.

This clonotype was seen a few times. At one of its ends the junction is not consistent with the germline gene, which may arise from a read error. The genes are TRBV18 and TRBJ1-1; D is uncertain. The CDR3 has 13 amino acids. CDR1 is KGHSH, CDR2 LQKENI, per germline. DNA of the CDR3: TGTGCCAGCTCGGACGGGGAGAACACTGAAGCTTCCTTT. Protein: CASSDGENTEASF. The entire variable domain, with the rest obtained from reference TRBV18 and TRBJ1-1, is as follows: NAGVMQNPRHLVRRRGQEARLRCSPMKGHSHVYWYRQLPEEGLKFMVYLQKENIIDESGMPKERFSAEFPKEGPSILRIQQVVRGDSAAYFCASSDGENTEASFGQGTRLTVV.

This clonotype was seen repeatedly, ten times or more. This sequence joins TRBV12-3 or TRBV12-4 and TRBJ2-1; TRBD1 agrees at 7 bases. After removal of 5 bases from V and 4 bases from J, the junction contained 5 bases not matched to a gene. The CDR3 extends over 14 amino acids. DNA for the CDR3: TGTGCCAGCAGTCCATCGACAGGGTACAATGAGCAGTTCTTC. This translates into CASSPSTGYNEQFF.

The sample holds many counts of this clonotype. The chain joins TRBV29-1 to TRBJ1-4; D unresolved. Looked up from germline, CDR1 is SQVTM and CDR2 is ANQGSEA. The CDR3 has 16 residues. V lost 4 bases and J 2 bases, leaving 17 bases between the germline ends. DNA of the CDR3: TGCAGCGTTGCCCCCGGTATTGACACGACTAATGAAAAACTGTTTTTT. Translated: CSVAPGIDTTNEKLFF.

A remark on this clonotype: Since the CDR3 does not end with the conserved phenylalanine or tryptophan, this likely comes from a read error. The chain combines TRBV11-2 with TRBJ1-6, with 8 bases identical to TRBD1. The germline V gene has CDR1 SGHAT and CDR2 FQNNGV. The CDR3 totals 15 residues. With V trimmed by 7 bases and J by 5 bases, 7 bases remained unmatched. The CDR3 DNA sequence: TGTGCCAGCACCGTAGACAGGGGCGATAATTCACCCCTCCACTCT. It is translated as CASTVDRGDNSPLHS.

This clonotype was seen repeatedly, ten times or more. The chain has TRBV11-2 and TRBJ2-1; TRBD2 might be the D (5 bases). Germline-derived CDR1 and CDR2 are SGHAT and FQNNGV. V was pared by 0 bases and J by 8 bases, with 11 bases between. This CDR3 contains 14 residues. The CDR3 protein is CASSLDYGVDEQFF. CDR3 nucleotides: TGTGCCAGCAGCTTAGATTACGGGGTGGATGAGCAGTTCTTC.

This clonotype was seen only a few times. This chain joins TRBV7-2 and TRBJ2-7; 9 bases line up with TRBD1. With 8 bases clipped from V and 2 bases from J, the junction kept 7 bases outside the gene matches. Germline loops: CDR1 SGHTA, CDR2 FQGNSA. The CDR3 sequence is 14 residues long. DNA of the CDR3: TGTGCCAGCTCAGAGACAGGGGGGCCCTACGAGCAGTACTTC. Amino acids: CASSETGGPYEQYF.

This clonotype was seen at least ten times. The rearrangement links TRBV2 to TRBJ2-3; the D is unclear. Trimming took 8 bases from V and 1 from J, leaving 10 bases between them. This CDR3 region has 13 residues. Per germline, CDR1 SNHLY and CDR2 FYNNEI. The CDR3 DNA reads TGTGCCAGCTCACCCTCAGGCACAGATACGCAGTATTTT. This sequence encodes CASSPSGTDTQYF.

The chain couples TRBV4-1 to TRBJ1-5; TRBD1 might be the D (6 bases). V lost 3 bases and J lost 8, with 11 bases in between. The length of the CDR3 is 13 residues. CDR1 is MGHRA and CDR2 is YSYEKL in the germline V gene. The CDR3, as DNA: TGCGCCAGCAGCCATTTCGGGGACAAGCCCCAGCATTTT. The encoded protein is CASSHFGDKPQHF.

The genes are TRBV9 and TRBJ2-3, with 7 bases identical to TRBD2. This CDR3 is built from 17 residues. The germline gives CDR1 SGDLS, CDR2 YYNGEE. Losses at the gene ends were 4 bases for V and 4 bases for J; bases not matched to a gene: 15. The CDR3 DNA reads as TGTGCCAGCAGCTCACGAAGGTTACGACTAGCCCCAGATACGCAGTATTTT. Its translation: CASSSRRLRLAPDTQYF.

This clonotype was seen a few times. The V and J genes are TRBV19 and TRBJ2-1; a possible D gene is TRBD2 (5 bases). The CDR3 length is 14 residues. V was clipped by 6 bases and J by 0 bases, with 9 bases between them. Germline V gives CDR1 LNHDA, CDR2 SQIVND (reference sequence). The CDR3 nucleotides are TGTGCCAGTAGCAGGAGGAGCTCCTACAATGAGCAGTTCTTC. Translating it yields CASSRRSSYNEQFF.

This clonotype came up many times. The gene calls are TRBV20-1 and TRBJ2-1, with TRBD2 matching over 14 bases. CDR1 is DFQATT and CDR2 is SNEGSKA in the germline V gene (reference sequence). The CDR3 extends over 15 amino acids. V trimming: 2 bases; J trimming: 10 bases; junction bases outside the gene matches: 7. CDR3 amino acids: CSARRLAGGPWEQFF. The CDR3 DNA follows: TGCAGTGCTAGAAGACTAGCGGGAGGGCCTTGGGAGCAGTTCTTC.

This clonotype was seen at least ten times. This chain links TRBV7-9 with TRBJ2-3, with 9 bases identical to TRBD2. Trimming took 3 bases from V and 6 from J; bases not matched to a gene: 7. This CDR3 spans 15 amino acids. CDR1 and CDR2 (germline): SEHNR, FQNEAQ (reference sequence). CDR3: CASSLRTSVVDTQYF. CDR3 in DNA: TGTGCCAGCAGCTTGAGGACTAGCGTGGTGGATACGCAGTATTTT.

This clonotype was picked up many times. The chain is built from TRBV7-9 and TRBJ1-1; D is undetermined. The CDR3 runs to 10 residues. CDR1 and CDR2 from the germline V gene are SEHNR and FQNEAQ (reference sequence). Deletions cut 4 bases from V and 4 bases from J, with 1 base between. The CDR3 DNA sequence: TGTGCCAGCAGCTCCACTGAAGCTTTCTTT. Amino acid sequence: CASSSTEAFF.

This clonotype has a handful of counts. The chain links TRBV29-1 to TRBJ2-1, with D hard to call. Per germline, CDR1 SQVTM and CDR2 ANQGSEA. Trimming took off 7 bases at V and 5 bases at J, with 6 bases between the two ends. The CDR3 is 10 residues long. CDR3 nucleotides: TGCAGCGCCCGAAACAATGAGCAGTTCTTC. It encodes CSARNNEQFF.

This clonotype showed up just a few times. This chain uses TRBV5-1 with TRBJ2-1, with D uncertain. The CDR3 is 14 residues long. V dropped 1 base and J dropped 2 bases, with 7 bases sitting between them. Germline CDR1 is SGHRS and CDR2 is YFSETQ. CDR3 sequence (DNA): TGCGCCAGCAGCTTGAGTAGGGCCTACAATGAGCAGTTCTTC. Its translation: CASSLSRAYNEQFF.

As to this clonotype: A much larger clonotype is one base distant, so this may be a read error. The chain combines TRBV7-3 with TRBJ2-1, with TRBD2 matching over 11 bases. Germline lookup yields CDR1 SGHTA and CDR2 FQGTGA. Unmatched junction bases numbered 5, after V lost 8 bases and J lost 2 bases. CDR3 length: 15 amino acids. CDR3 nucleotide sequence: TGTGCCAGCGGATTAGCGGGAGGGCCCTACAATGAGCAGTTCTTC. Translated: CASGLAGGPYNEQFF.

The rearrangement joins TRBV5-6 to TRBJ1-2, with a possible D match to TRBD1 (6 bases). This CDR3 spans 14 amino acids. V lost 4 bases and J lost 6, with 16 bases in between. Per germline, CDR1 SGHDT and CDR2 YYEEEE. The CDR3 sequence is CASSPVGGDDGYTF. The CDR3 nucleotides are TGTGCCAGCAGCCCGGTGGGGGGCGACGATGGCTACACCTTC.

The V gene is TRBV19, the J gene TRBJ2-7; D unresolved. V was cut by 0 bases and J by 5 bases, with 17 bases left in between. Germline V gene sequence: CDR1 LNHDA, CDR2 SQIVND (reference sequence). CDR3 length equals 16 residues. The CDR3: CASSIDPRYGSDEQYF. CDR3 DNA: TGTGCCAGTAGTATAGATCCCCGTTATGGATCGGACGAGCAGTACTTC.